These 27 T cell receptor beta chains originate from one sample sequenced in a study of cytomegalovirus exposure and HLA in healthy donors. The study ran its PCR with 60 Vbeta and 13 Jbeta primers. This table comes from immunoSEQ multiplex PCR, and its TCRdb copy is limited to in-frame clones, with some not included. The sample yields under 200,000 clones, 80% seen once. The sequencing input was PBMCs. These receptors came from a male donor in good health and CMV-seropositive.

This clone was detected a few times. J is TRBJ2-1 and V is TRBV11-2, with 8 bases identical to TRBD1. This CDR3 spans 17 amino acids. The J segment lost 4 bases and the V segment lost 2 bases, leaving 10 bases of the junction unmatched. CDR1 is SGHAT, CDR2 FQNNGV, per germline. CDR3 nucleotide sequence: TGTGCCAGCAGCTTATACCCGCAGGGGGCCTTATACAATGAGCAGTTCTTC. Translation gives CASSLYPQGALYNEQFF.

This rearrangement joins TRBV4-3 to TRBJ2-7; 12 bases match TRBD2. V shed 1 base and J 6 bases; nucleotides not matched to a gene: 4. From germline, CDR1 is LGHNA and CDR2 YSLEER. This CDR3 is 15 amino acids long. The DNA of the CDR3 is TGCGCCAGCAGCCAAGGACTAGCGGGAGCCTCCGAGCAGTACTTC. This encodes CASSQGLAGASEQYF.

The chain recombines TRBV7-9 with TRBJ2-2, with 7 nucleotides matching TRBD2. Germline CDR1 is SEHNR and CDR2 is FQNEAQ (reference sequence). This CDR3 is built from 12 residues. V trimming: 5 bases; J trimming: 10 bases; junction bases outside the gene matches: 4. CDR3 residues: CASSSRLAELFF. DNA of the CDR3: TGTGCCAGCAGCAGCCGACTAGCGGAGCTGTTTTTT.

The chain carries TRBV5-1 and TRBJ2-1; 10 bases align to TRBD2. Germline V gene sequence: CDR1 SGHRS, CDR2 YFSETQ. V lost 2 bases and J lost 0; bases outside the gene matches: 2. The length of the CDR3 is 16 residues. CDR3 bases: TGCGCCAGCAGCTTATCTAGCGGGAGCTCCTACAATGAGCAGTTCTTC. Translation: CASSLSSGSSYNEQFF.

CDR3: CSVPTGGVYGYTF. CDR3 sequence (DNA): TGCAGCGTTCCTACAGGGGGCGTCTATGGCTACACCTTC. The J gene is TRBJ1-2, the V gene TRBV29-1, with 9 bases that match TRBD1. The ends lost 5 bases at V and 4 bases at J; junction bases unmatched: 5. The CDR3 covers 13 residues. Germline CDR1 SQVTM, CDR2 ANQGSEA.

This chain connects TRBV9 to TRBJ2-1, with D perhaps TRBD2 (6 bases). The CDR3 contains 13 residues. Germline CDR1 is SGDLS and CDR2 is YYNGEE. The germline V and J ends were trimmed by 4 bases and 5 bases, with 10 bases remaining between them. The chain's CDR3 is CASSPGGNNEQFF. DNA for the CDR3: TGTGCCAGCAGCCCCGGGGGAAACAATGAGCAGTTCTTC.

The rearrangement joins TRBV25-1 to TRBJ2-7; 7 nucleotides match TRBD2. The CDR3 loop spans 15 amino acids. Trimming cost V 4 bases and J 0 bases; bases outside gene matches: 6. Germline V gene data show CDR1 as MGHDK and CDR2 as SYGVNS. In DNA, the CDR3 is TGTGCCAGCAGTGGAGATGCTAGCGGCTCCTACGAGCAGTACTTC. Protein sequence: CASSGDASGSYEQYF.

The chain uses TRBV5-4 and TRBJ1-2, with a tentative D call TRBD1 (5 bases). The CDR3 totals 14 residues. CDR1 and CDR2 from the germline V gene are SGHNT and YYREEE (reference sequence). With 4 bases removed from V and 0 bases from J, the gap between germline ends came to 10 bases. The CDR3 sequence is CASSPDSSNYGYTF. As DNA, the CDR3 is TGTGCCAGCAGCCCCGACAGTTCTAACTATGGCTACACCTTC. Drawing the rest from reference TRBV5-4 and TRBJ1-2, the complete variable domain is ETGVTQSPTHLIKTRGQQVTLRCSSQSGHNTVSWYQQALGQGPQFIFQYYREEENGRGNFPPRFSGLQFPNYSSELNVNALELDDSALYLCASSPDSSNYGYTFGSGTRLTVV.

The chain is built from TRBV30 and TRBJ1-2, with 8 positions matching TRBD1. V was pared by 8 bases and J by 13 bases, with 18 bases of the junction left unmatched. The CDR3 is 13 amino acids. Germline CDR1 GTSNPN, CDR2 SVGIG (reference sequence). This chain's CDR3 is CAGNSGTGGVVTF. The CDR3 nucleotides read TGTGCCGGAAATTCCGGGACAGGCGGCGTCGTCACCTTC.

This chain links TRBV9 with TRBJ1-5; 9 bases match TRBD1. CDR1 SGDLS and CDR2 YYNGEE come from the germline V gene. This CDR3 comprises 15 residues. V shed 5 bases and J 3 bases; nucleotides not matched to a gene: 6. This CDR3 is CASSLQGAPNQPQHF. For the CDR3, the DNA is TGTGCCAGCAGTTTACAGGGGGCCCCCAATCAGCCCCAGCATTTT.

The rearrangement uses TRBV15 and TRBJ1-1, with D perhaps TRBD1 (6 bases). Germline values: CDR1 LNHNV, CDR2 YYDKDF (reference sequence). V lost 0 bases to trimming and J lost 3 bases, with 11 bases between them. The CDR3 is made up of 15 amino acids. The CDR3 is CATSRDTGKDTEAFF. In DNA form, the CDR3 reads TGTGCCACCAGCAGAGATACAGGGAAGGACACTGAAGCTTTCTTT. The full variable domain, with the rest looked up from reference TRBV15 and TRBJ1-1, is DAMVIQNPRYQVTQFGKPVTLSCSQTLNHNVMYWYQQKSSQAPKLLFHYYDKDFNNEADTPDNFQSRRPNTSFCFLDIRSPGLGDTAMYLCATSRDTGKDTEAFFGQGTRLTVV.

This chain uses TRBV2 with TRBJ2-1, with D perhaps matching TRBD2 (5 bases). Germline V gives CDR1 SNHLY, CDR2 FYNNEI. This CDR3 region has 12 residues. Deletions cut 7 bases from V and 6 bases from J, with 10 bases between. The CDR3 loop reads CASTRTSNEQFF. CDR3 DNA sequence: TGTGCCAGCACCCGAACTAGCAATGAGCAGTTCTTC.

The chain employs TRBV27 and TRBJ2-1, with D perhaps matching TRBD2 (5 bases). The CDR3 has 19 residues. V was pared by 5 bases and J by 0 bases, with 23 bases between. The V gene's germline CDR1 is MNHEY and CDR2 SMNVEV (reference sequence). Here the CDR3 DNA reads TGTGCCAGCAGTCCTCGACTACCCCCCGGCGCGAGCTCCTACAATGAGCAGTTCTTC. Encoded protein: CASSPRLPPGASSYNEQFF.

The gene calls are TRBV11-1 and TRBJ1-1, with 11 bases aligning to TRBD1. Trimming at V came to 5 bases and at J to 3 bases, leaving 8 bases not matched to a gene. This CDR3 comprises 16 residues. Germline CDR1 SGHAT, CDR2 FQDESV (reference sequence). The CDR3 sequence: CASSALDRGPDTEAFF. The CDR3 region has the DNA TGTGCCAGCAGCGCCTTGGACAGGGGGCCAGACACTGAAGCTTTCTTT.

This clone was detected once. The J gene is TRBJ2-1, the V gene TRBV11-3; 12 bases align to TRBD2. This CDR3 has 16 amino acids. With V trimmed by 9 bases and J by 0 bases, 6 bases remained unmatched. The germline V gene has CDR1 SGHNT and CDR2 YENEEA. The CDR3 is CARGLAGISSYNEQFF. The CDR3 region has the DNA TGTGCCAGGGGACTAGCGGGCATTAGCTCCTACAATGAGCAGTTCTTC.

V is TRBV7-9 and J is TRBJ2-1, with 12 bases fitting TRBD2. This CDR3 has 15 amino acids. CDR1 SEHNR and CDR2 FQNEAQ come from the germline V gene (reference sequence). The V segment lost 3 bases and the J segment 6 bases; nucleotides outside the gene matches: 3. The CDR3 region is CASSFLAGGPNEQFF. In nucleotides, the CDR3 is TGTGCCAGCAGCTTCCTAGCGGGAGGGCCCAATGAGCAGTTCTTC.

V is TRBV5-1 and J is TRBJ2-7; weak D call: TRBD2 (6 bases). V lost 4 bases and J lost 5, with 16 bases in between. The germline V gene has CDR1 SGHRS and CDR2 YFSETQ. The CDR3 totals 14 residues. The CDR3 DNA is TGCGCCAGCAGCCGCCAGGAGGGTCCAGACGAGCAGTACTTC. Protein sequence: CASSRQEGPDEQYF.

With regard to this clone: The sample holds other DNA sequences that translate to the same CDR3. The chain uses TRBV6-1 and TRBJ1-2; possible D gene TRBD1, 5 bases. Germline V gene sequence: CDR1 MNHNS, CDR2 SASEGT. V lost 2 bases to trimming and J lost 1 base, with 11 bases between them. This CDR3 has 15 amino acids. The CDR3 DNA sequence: TGTGCCAGCAGTGAAAACATAGGGGTTAACTATGGCTACACCTTC. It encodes CASSENIGVNYGYTF.

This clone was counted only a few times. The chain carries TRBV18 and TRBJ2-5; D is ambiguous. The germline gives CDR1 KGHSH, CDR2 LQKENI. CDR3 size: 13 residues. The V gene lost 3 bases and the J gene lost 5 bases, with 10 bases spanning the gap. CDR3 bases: TGTGCCAGCTCACCTGACTTGATGGAGACCCAGTACTTC. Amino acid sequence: CASSPDLMETQYF.

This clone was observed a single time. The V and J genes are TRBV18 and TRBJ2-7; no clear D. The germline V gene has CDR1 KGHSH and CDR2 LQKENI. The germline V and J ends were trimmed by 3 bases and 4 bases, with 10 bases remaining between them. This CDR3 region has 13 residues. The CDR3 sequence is CASSPLGRYEQYF. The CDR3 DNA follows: TGTGCCAGCTCACCCCTGGGCCGGTACGAGCAGTACTTC. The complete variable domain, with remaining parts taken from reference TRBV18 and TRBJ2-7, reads NAGVMQNPRHLVRRRGQEARLRCSPMKGHSHVYWYRQLPEEGLKFMVYLQKENIIDESGMPKERFSAEFPKEGPSILRIQQVVRGDSAAYFCASSPLGRYEQYFGPGTRLTVT.

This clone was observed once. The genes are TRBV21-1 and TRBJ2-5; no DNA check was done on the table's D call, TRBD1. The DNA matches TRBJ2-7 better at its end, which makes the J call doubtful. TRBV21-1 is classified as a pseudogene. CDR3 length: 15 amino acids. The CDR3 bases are TGTGCCAGCAGCAGTCGAGGACAGGGAACCTACGAGCAGTACTTC. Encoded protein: CASSSRGQGTYEQYF.

Here the CDR3 DNA reads TGTGCCAGTAGAAGCGGCCAGGCGGTATCCGAGCAGTACTTC. Its translation: CASRSGQAVSEQYF. The chain carries TRBV28 and TRBJ2-7; the D gene is possibly TRBD2 (5 bases). The length of the CDR3 is 14 residues. Trimming took off 9 bases at V and 6 bases at J, with 21 bases between the two ends. Germline V lookup: CDR1 MDHEN, CDR2 SYDVKM.

CDR3 sequence (DNA): TGTGCCAGCAGGAGTGGGGGCAGGGCTACGACTAGCGGGACTCGCGCCTACTACGAGCAGTACTTC. Its protein product is CASRSGGRATTSGTRAYYEQYF. The rearrangement links TRBV28 to TRBJ2-7, with 11 bases that match TRBD2. Losses at the gene ends were 6 bases for V and 3 bases for J; bases not matched to a gene: 28. Germline CDR1 reads MDHEN; CDR2 reads SYDVKM. The CDR3 loop spans 22 amino acids.

The CDR3 reads CAIRSTSGRKNNEQFF. In DNA form, the CDR3 reads TGTGCCATCAGATCTACTAGCGGGAGGAAGAACAATGAGCAGTTCTTC. V gene TRBV10-3 combines with J gene TRBJ2-1, with 12 bases identical to TRBD2. There are 16 residues in the CDR3. Germline-derived CDR1 and CDR2 are ENHRY and SYGVKD. The V segment lost 6 bases and the J segment 5 bases; nucleotides outside the gene matches: 8.

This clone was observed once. CDR3 protein: CASTLTSGSYNEQFF. Written as DNA, the CDR3 is TGTGCCAGTACCCTAACTAGCGGGAGCTACAATGAGCAGTTCTTC. The V and J genes are TRBV19 and TRBJ2-1; TRBD2 matches 11 bases. Germline assignment: CDR1 LNHDA and CDR2 SQIVND (reference sequence). This CDR3 comprises 15 residues. V lost 7 bases to trimming and J lost 3 bases; unmatched junction nucleotides: 5.

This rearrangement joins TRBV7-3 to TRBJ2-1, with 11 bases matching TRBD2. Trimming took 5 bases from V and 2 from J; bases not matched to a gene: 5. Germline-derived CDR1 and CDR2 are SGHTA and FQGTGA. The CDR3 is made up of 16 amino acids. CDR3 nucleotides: TGTGCCAGCAGCGTACATAGCGGGAGGGCCTACAATGAGCAGTTCTTC. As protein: CASSVHSGRAYNEQFF.

In nucleotides, the CDR3 is TGTGCCAGCAGAAAAGGTCCAGCGGGAGGGCCCGCCTTCTCCGAGCAGTACTTC. Translating gives CASRKGPAGGPAFSEQYF. The chain combines TRBV21-1 with TRBJ2-7; the tabulated D call, TRBD2, remains unverified against the DNA. TRBV21-1 is termed a pseudogene. The CDR3 spans 18 residues.